This TCR beta chain was found in a study of shared clonotypes between healthy human individuals. Study-level results: Naive subsets, compared against memory subsets, generally had larger estimated richness values.

Concerning this clone itself: Its antigen is still unknown.

Germline CDR1 MNHEY, CDR2 SVGAGI. This CDR3 has 15 amino acids. V lost 2 bases and J lost 1, with 11 bases in between. Sequencing was performed with immunoSEQ multiplex PCR; in TCRdb, only in-frame clones are kept and a portion is missing. This sample has millions of clones; 90% to 95% occur once, and the top ten carry more than 0.1%. The sequenced material came from naive CD4+ T cells sorted from blood. The sample's subset: CD45RA+ positively selected. The source of this sequence is a man aged 18 to 29 in good health. J is TRBJ1-1 and V is TRBV6-5, with no clear D. CDR3 protein: CASSYRLEPNTEAFF. The CDR3 nucleotides read TGTGCCAGCAGTTACCGTCTCGAGCCGAACACTGAAGCTTTCTTT.